This TCR beta chain appears in the sequencing data of a study of blood T cell repertoires in COVID-19. Overall study: Sources were T cells, B-cell-depleted T cells, or PBMCs; the material itself was cDNA or gDNA.

This clone showed up just once. Methods used by the authors: Nucleated cell number was recorded as an estimate derived from reference gene primer amplification. Libraries were prepared by immunoSEQ multiplex PCR; TCRdb keeps only in-frame clonotypes and omits some of them. V and J calls and clone size are given by that table; D and trimming were obtained from the DNA. Among some 120,000 clones listed, about four fifths were seen once. The CDR3 has 15 amino acids. The germline V gene encodes CDR1 SGHDT and CDR2 YYEEEE. V gave up 2 bases and J gave up 4 bases; unmatched junction bases: 7. The sample was peripheral blood. The sequence derives from a man aged 80 or over with active or convalescent COVID-19. The V call is TRBV5-6, the J call TRBJ2-7, with TRBD1 matching 9 bases. In DNA, the CDR3 is TGTGCCAGCAGCTTCTTAAGGACAGGGGAGTACGAGCAGTACTTC. Encoded protein: CASSFLRTGEYEQYF.